The clone carrying this TCR beta chain was picked up one time. Its antigen is still unknown. Clones were read by immunoSEQ multiplex PCR, and TCRdb kept only the in-frame ones, dropping some. The sample holds roughly 160,000 clones, about 92% seen once. This sample was included in a study of T cell responses to AZD1222 COVID-19 vaccine. General observations from the study: Seropositivity was recorded at baseline in only 6 or 7 AZD1222 recipients.

V was pared by 5 bases and J by 8 bases, with 10 bases of the junction left unmatched. Looked up from germline, CDR1 is SGHRS and CDR2 is YFSETQ. This CDR3 comprises 14 residues. The specimen was peripheral blood, collected on day 0 of AZD1222 vaccination. This chain connects TRBV5-1 to TRBJ2-1; 7 bases match TRBD2. This receptor was taken from an adult in good health. CDR3 DNA: TGCGCCAGCAGTGAAGCGGGGCAACACGATGAGCAGTTCTTC. This sequence encodes CASSEAGQHDEQFF. Supplemented by reference TRBV5-1 and TRBJ2-1, the full variable domain reads KAGVTQTPRYLIKTRGQQVTLSCSPISGHRSVSWYQQTPGQGLQFLFEYFSETQRNKGNFPGRFSGRQFSNSRSEMNVSTLELGDSALYLCASSEAGQHDEQFFGPGTRLTVL.